Following are 19 T cell receptor beta chains from one sample sequenced in a study of cytomegalovirus exposure and HLA in healthy donors. Primers: 60 Vbeta forward and 13 Jbeta reverse. TCRdb's table, derived via immunoSEQ multiplex PCR, lists solely in-frame clones and lacks some. The sample includes 95,000 to 150,000 clones, over 65% of them seen just once. The sequenced material came from PBMCs. These receptor sequences come from a man aged 45-60 years in good health and CMV-seronegative.

This CDR3 is CASSDTGGPYEQYF. The CDR3 coding sequence is TGTGCCAGCAGTGACACAGGGGGTCCCTACGAGCAGTACTTC. The chain uses TRBV2 and TRBJ2-7; 8 nucleotides match TRBD1. J lost 2 bases, V lost 3 bases, and 3 bases had no gene match. The CDR3 is made up of 14 amino acids. Germline CDR1 reads SNHLY; CDR2 reads FYNNEI.

The J gene is TRBJ1-6, the V gene TRBV30, with D perhaps matching TRBD1 (5 bases). There are 12 residues in the CDR3. Germline CDR1 is GTSNPN and CDR2 is SVGIG (reference sequence). The CDR3 is CVQGFYNSPLHF. DNA of the CDR3: TGTGTCCAGGGTTTCTATAATTCACCCCTCCACTTT.

V and J are TRBV10-3 and TRBJ2-1; no definite D call. The CDR3 loop spans 12 amino acids. From germline, CDR1 is ENHRY and CDR2 SYGVKD. V gave up 6 bases and J gave up 5 bases, with 8 bases separating them. DNA for the CDR3: TGTGCCATCAGCCCCCTCGACAATGAGCAGTTCTTC. Translating it yields CAISPLDNEQFF.

This clone was recorded a few times. The chain is built from TRBV5-1 and TRBJ1-2; unclear D gene. The ends were cut back, 4 bases at V and 5 bases at J, with 15 bases in the middle. The CDR3 spans 14 residues. The germline V gene encodes CDR1 SGHRS and CDR2 YFSETQ. CDR3 in amino acids: CASSQEPSSYGYTF. The CDR3 DNA follows: TGCGCCAGCAGCCAAGAACCCAGTTCTTATGGCTACACCTTC.

The chain uses TRBV19 and TRBJ2-2; 9 nucleotides match TRBD1. The CDR3 runs to 15 residues. In germline, CDR1 is LNHDA, CDR2 SQIVND (reference sequence). The trim removed 5 bases at V and 5 bases at J, leaving 6 bases unmatched. CDR3 sequence: CASSPRDRETGELFF. The CDR3 coding sequence is TGTGCCAGTAGTCCCCGGGACAGGGAAACCGGGGAGCTGTTTTTT.

This clone has more than one count but fewer than ten. V and J are TRBV9 and TRBJ2-3; D remains ambiguous. V was pared by 4 bases and J by 2 bases, with 11 bases between. Germline lookup yields CDR1 SGDLS and CDR2 YYNGEE. CDR3 length: 14 amino acids. This chain's CDR3 is CASSRRDITDTQYF. Written as DNA, the CDR3 is TGTGCCAGCAGCCGAAGAGACATCACAGATACGCAGTATTTT.

V usage is TRBV2 and J usage is TRBJ2-5; 7 bases align to TRBD1. This CDR3 is 15 amino acids long. Germline values: CDR1 SNHLY, CDR2 FYNNEI. Trimming at V came to 8 bases and at J to 2 bases, leaving 11 bases not matched to a gene. CDR3: CASQRASGGQETQYF. The DNA for the CDR3 is TGTGCCAGCCAAAGGGCCTCAGGGGGACAAGAGACCCAGTACTTC.

The chain has TRBV5-6 and TRBJ1-6, with D tentatively TRBD1 (5 bases). Trimming left V 5 bases short and J 8 bases short, with 20 bases between. Germline assignment: CDR1 SGHDT and CDR2 YYEEEE. The CDR3 contains 16 residues. The CDR3 is CASSLFSTALDSPLHF. DNA for the CDR3: TGTGCCAGCAGTTTGTTCTCGACAGCCCTAGATTCACCCCTCCACTTT.

This chain links TRBV6-1 with TRBJ1-2; a possible D gene is TRBD1 (6 bases). Germline assignment: CDR1 MNHNS and CDR2 SASEGT. V was trimmed by 10 bases and J by 7 bases, leaving 19 bases between them. The CDR3 has 13 amino acids. Here the CDR3 reads CATSPGGIRGYTF. In DNA form, the CDR3 reads TGTGCCACCTCCCCGGGGGGCATTCGTGGCTACACCTTC.

The rearrangement links TRBV4-3 to TRBJ2-5; no reliable D call. V lost 1 base and J 2 bases, leaving 5 bases between the germline ends. CDR3 length: 13 amino acids. Per the germline V gene, CDR1 is LGHNA and CDR2 is YSLEER. This chain's CDR3 is CASSQVDQETQYF. CDR3 sequence (DNA): TGCGCCAGCAGCCAAGTAGATCAAGAGACCCAGTACTTC.

The chain is built from TRBV7-2 and TRBJ1-6, with D possibly TRBD1 on 6 matching bases. V was pared by 6 bases and J by 9 bases, with 18 bases between. Germline-derived CDR1 and CDR2 are SGHTA and FQGNSA. The CDR3 spans 15 residues. This CDR3 reads CASRFSGQGRSPLHF. In DNA, the CDR3 is TGTGCCAGCAGATTTAGCGGGCAGGGGCGTTCACCCCTCCACTTT.

V usage is TRBV30 and J usage is TRBJ2-3; D is undetermined. Trimming left V 3 bases short and J 5 bases short, with 9 bases between. In germline, CDR1 is GTSNPN, CDR2 SVGIG (reference sequence). The CDR3 contains 12 residues. The CDR3 nucleotides are TGTGCCTGGAGCCACCACATAGATACGCAGTATTTT. It specifies CAWSHHIDTQYF.

This clone was counted a few times. The chain is built from TRBV23-1 and TRBJ2-7; TRBD1 matches at 12 bases. TRBV23-1 is an open reading frame, and its role is uncertain. The V and J ends lost 7 bases and 1 base, in that order; junction bases with no gene match: 14. The CDR3 is 18 residues long. DNA for the CDR3: TGCGCCAGCACCCCGGGACAGGGGGCTGCCGTCGGGTCCTACGAGCAGTACTTC. Translation: CASTPGQGAAVGSYEQYF.

In this sample, this clone turned up a few times. The chain joins TRBV2 to TRBJ2-2; 7 bases match TRBD2. V lost 6 bases, J lost 0 bases, and 4 bases stayed unmatched. CDR1 and CDR2 (germline): SNHLY, FYNNEI. The CDR3 sequence is 15 residues long. DNA of the CDR3: TGTGCCAGCAGGGGGGGGGTGGCGAACACCGGGGAGCTGTTTTTT. Translated: CASRGGVANTGELFF.

This chain connects TRBV5-6 to TRBJ2-3; 10 bases align to TRBD2. Trimming cost V 4 bases and J 6 bases; bases outside gene matches: 8. Germline CDR1 is SGHDT and CDR2 is YYEEEE. CDR3 length equals 15 residues. This CDR3 is CASSGTSDLHDTQYF. CDR3 in DNA: TGTGCCAGCAGCGGGACTAGCGATCTTCATGATACGCAGTATTTT.

The V call is TRBV25-1, the J call TRBJ2-1; the match to TRBD2 covers 11 bases. CDR3 size: 16 residues. The V gene's germline CDR1 is MGHDK and CDR2 SYGVNS. J lost 4 bases, V lost 1 base, and 3 bases had no gene match. CDR3 sequence (DNA): TGTGCCAGCAGTGAATTGACTAGCGGGACTTACAATGAGCAGTTCTTC. Translation gives CASSELTSGTYNEQFF.

The chain has TRBV4-2 and TRBJ2-5, with 10 bases fitting TRBD2. The length of the CDR3 is 15 residues. The ends lost 7 bases at V and 9 bases at J; junction bases unmatched: 14. Germline V gives CDR1 LGHNA, CDR2 YNFKEQ. As DNA, the CDR3 is TGTGCCAGCACTCCAGGTCTAGCGGGGGTGGGGGCCCAGTACTTC. It encodes CASTPGLAGVGAQYF.

The J gene is TRBJ1-2, the V gene TRBV9; D not resolved. This CDR3 has 14 residues. CDR1 and CDR2 from the germline V gene are SGDLS and YYNGEE. The V gene lost 4 bases and the J gene lost 4 bases, with 14 bases spanning the gap. The CDR3: CASSKAGLAYGYTF. DNA of the CDR3: TGTGCCAGCAGCAAGGCGGGTTTGGCCTATGGCTACACCTTC.

This chain connects TRBV10-3 to TRBJ2-2; 10 bases fit TRBD1. The CDR3 has 18 residues. CDR1 and CDR2 from the germline V gene are ENHRY and SYGVKD. Losses at the gene ends were 3 bases for V and 7 bases for J; bases not matched to a gene: 14. The CDR3 protein is CAISDPGDRGSVVGELFF. Here the CDR3 DNA reads TGTGCCATCAGTGACCCGGGGGACAGGGGCTCTGTCGTCGGGGAGCTGTTTTTT.